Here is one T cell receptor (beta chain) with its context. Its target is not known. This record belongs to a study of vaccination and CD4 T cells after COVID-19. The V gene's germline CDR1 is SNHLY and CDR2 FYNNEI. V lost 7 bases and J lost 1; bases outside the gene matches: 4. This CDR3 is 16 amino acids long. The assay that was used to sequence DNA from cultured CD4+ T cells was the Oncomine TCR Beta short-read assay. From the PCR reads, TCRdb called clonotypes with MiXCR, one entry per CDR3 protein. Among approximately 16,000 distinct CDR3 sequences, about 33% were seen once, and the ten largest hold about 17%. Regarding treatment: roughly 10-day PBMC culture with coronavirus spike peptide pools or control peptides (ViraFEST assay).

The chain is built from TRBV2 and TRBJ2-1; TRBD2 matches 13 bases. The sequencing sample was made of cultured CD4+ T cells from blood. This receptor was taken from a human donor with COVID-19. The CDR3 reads CASIRLAGGSYNEQFF. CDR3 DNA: TGTGCCAGCATAAGACTAGCGGGGGGTTCCTACAATGAGCAGTTCTTC.